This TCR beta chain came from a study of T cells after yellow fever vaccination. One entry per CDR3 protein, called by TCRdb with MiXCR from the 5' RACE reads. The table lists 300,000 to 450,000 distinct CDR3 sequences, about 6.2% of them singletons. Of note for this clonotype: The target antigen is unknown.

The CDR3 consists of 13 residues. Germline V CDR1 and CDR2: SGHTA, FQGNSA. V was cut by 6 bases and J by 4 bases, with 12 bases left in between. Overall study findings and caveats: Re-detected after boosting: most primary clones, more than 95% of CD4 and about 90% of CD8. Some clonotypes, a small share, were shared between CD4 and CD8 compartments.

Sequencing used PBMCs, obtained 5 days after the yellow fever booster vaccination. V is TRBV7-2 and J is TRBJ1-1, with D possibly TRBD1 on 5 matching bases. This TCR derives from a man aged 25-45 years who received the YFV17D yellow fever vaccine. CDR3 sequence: CASRRDRGTEAFF. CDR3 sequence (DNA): TGTGCCAGCAGAAGGGACCGGGGCACTGAAGCTTTCTTT.